A single sample gave rise to the 13 T cell receptor beta chains below, sequenced in a study of T cell repertoires in cytomegalovirus infection. Via MiXCR, TCRdb re-called the reads, giving one row per CDR3 protein. This sample has 450,000 to 600,000 distinct CDR3 sequences; about 11% occur once, and the top ten carry roughly 10%. Specimen: PBMCs. These receptors were obtained from a human donor in good health (CMV status not recorded). Some clones in this sample may be carry-over from other donors' samples.

There are many counts of this clonotype. J is TRBJ2-4 and V is TRBV7-9, with D tentatively TRBD1 or TRBD2 (5 bases each). This CDR3 contains 15 residues. V shed 3 bases and J shed 8 bases, with 17 bases lying between them. In germline, CDR1 is SEHNR, CDR2 FQNEAQ (reference sequence). The DNA of the CDR3 is TGTGCCAGCAGCTTCGAGGGGTTGAGAGAAGACATTCAGTACTTC. This gives the protein CASSFEGLREDIQYF.

This clonotype was seen repeatedly, ten times or more. For the CDR3, the DNA is TGCAGTGCTAGGCTCCCGGGACTGGATCAAGAGACCCAGTACTTC. It is translated as CSARLPGLDQETQYF. J is TRBJ2-5 and V is TRBV20-1; perhaps TRBD2 as D (6 bases). Germline V gives CDR1 DFQATT, CDR2 SNEGSKA (reference sequence). V lost 3 bases to trimming and J lost 2 bases, with 16 bases between them. The CDR3 runs to 15 residues.

This clonotype occurred many times. V is TRBV28 and J is TRBJ1-6, with D maybe TRBD1 (5 bases). Germline-derived CDR1 and CDR2 are MDHEN and SYDVKM. The CDR3 contains 13 residues. V was shortened by 10 bases and J by 7 bases, with 14 bases between the two germline ends. The CDR3 reads CATHRDGNSPLHF. CDR3 sequence (DNA): TGTGCCACCCACCGGGACGGCAATTCACCCCTCCACTTT.

Many counts were recorded for this clonotype. The CDR3 loop reads CASSPRTGTYEQYF. Written as DNA, the CDR3 is TGTGCCAGCAGCCCCCGGACAGGAACCTACGAGCAGTACTTC. This chain joins TRBV18 and TRBJ2-7; 7 positions match TRBD1. Germline loops: CDR1 KGHSH, CDR2 LQKENI. With 8 bases clipped from V and 2 bases from J, the junction kept 9 bases outside the gene matches. This CDR3 is built from 14 residues.

For this clonotype: It may be a read error: a sequence one base away is much more abundant. This chain uses TRBV11-2 with TRBJ1-4; D uncertain. Germline loops: CDR1 SGHAT, CDR2 FQNNGV. The CDR3 length is 12 residues. In DNA, the CDR3 is TGTGCCAGCAGCCCCCCTGCCGGTAAACTGTATTTT. Translation gives CASSPPAGKLYF. Supplemented by reference TRBV11-2 and TRBJ1-4, the full variable domain reads EAGVAQSPRYKIIEKRQSVAFWCNPISGHATLYWYQQILGQGPKLLIQFQNNGVVDDSQLPKDRFSAERLKGVDSTLKIQPAKLEDSAVYLCASSPPAGKLYFGSGTQLSVL.

This clonotype was detected ten times or more. The chain employs TRBV28 and TRBJ2-3; 7 bases line up with TRBD1. The CDR3 loop spans 17 amino acids. V lost 3 bases, J lost 1 base, and 10 bases stayed unmatched. Germline CDR1 reads MDHEN; CDR2 reads SYDVKM. The CDR3 DNA sequence: TGTGCCAGCAGTTTCTCGTCCGGGACAGCCGGCACAGATACGCAGTATTTT. This gives the protein CASSFSSGTAGTDTQYF.

CDR3 bases: TGTGCCAGCAGCGACGGGACAGGGGGCTTCCCCGGGGAGCTGTTTTTT. Its protein product is CASSDGTGGFPGELFF. The chain carries TRBV5-5 and TRBJ2-2, with TRBD1 matching 12 bases. This CDR3 is built from 16 residues. The V and J ends lost 4 bases and 6 bases, in that order; junction bases with no gene match: 7. CDR1 and CDR2 from the germline V gene are SGHKS and YYEKEE (reference sequence).

This clonotype occurred a few times. In DNA, the CDR3 is TGCGCCAGCAGCCAAGATACTAATGAAAAACTGTTTTTT. Its protein product is CASSQDTNEKLFF. V usage is TRBV4-1 and J usage is TRBJ1-4; D gene ambiguous. CDR3 length: 13 residues. Trimming pared 0 bases from V and 2 bases from J, leaving 1 base between. CDR1 and CDR2 (germline): MGHRA, YSYEKL.

This clonotype was recorded many times. This chain joins TRBV5-1 and TRBJ2-5; possibly TRBD2 for D (6 bases). This CDR3 has 14 amino acids. V was pared by 3 bases and J by 2 bases, with 11 bases between. Germline V CDR1 and CDR2: SGHRS, YFSETQ. CDR3 region: CASSYGRGQETQYF. The CDR3 bases are TGCGCCAGCAGCTATGGACGGGGGCAAGAGACCCAGTACTTC. The whole variable domain, remainder taken from reference TRBV5-1 and TRBJ2-5, is KAGVTQTPRYLIKTRGQQVTLSCSPISGHRSVSWYQQTPGQGLQFLFEYFSETQRNKGNFPGRFSGRQFSNSRSEMNVSTLELGDSALYLCASSYGRGQETQYFGPGTRLLVL.

This clonotype came up many times. J is TRBJ1-3 and V is TRBV14, with 7 bases aligning to TRBD1. Trimming cost V 4 bases and J 4 bases; bases outside gene matches: 10. Germline V gives CDR1 SGHDN, CDR2 FVKESK. CDR3 size: 16 residues. CDR3 residues: CASSPREGAWGNTIYF. In DNA, the CDR3 is TGTGCCAGCAGCCCTCGGGAGGGGGCCTGGGGAAACACCATATATTTT.

This clonotype was detected many times. The rearrangement uses TRBV7-6 and TRBJ2-6; TRBD2 aligns across 7 bases. The length of the CDR3 is 17 residues. V lost 1 base and J lost 3; bases outside the gene matches: 6. Germline-derived CDR1 and CDR2 are SGHVS and FNYEAQ. Here the CDR3 DNA reads TGTGCCAGCAGCTTAGTTGGCGGGAGCGGTGGGGCCAACGTCCTGACTTTC. Residues: CASSLVGGSGGANVLTF.

A note on this clonotype: A single base separates this from a much larger clone, so it may be a read error. The chain couples TRBV24-1 to TRBJ2-3; perhaps TRBD1 as D (6 bases). Germline CDR1 KGHDR, CDR2 SFDVKD. V was shortened by 4 bases and J by 6 bases, with 13 bases between the two germline ends. CDR3 length equals 14 residues. The chain's CDR3 is CATSDPMGADTQYF. DNA of the CDR3: TGTGCCACCAGTGACCCCATGGGGGCGGATACGCAGTATTTT.

This clonotype has ten or more counts. The V gene is TRBV5-1, the J gene TRBJ1-3, with 7 bases fitting TRBD1. CDR1 SGHRS and CDR2 YFSETQ come from the germline V gene. Trimming took 0 bases from V and 0 from J; bases not matched to a gene: 3. The CDR3 has 16 amino acids. CDR3 DNA sequence: TGCGCCAGCAGCTTGGGGGACAGCCGCTCTGGAAACACCATATATTTT. As protein: CASSLGDSRSGNTIYF.